This TCR beta chain is from a study of immune evolution from preneoplasia to lung adenocarcinoma. Study information: HLA loss of heterozygosity: about 7% AIS, about 15% MIA, over 30% ADC, none AAH. The study, taken as a whole, reports: From normal lung to invasive adenocarcinoma, top clone frequencies appeared to decrease. Clonality was highest in normal lung, lower in later-stage lesions apparently.

Profiled with immunoSEQ multiplex PCR; TCRdb holds only in-frame clones, not every one. The table shows around 6,200 clones, with about 81% occurring only once. Macro-dissection enriched premalignant or tumor cells before nucleic acid extraction. As to this clone: Its antigen remains unknown.

This CDR3 comprises 16 residues. In germline, CDR1 is MDHEN, CDR2 SYDVKM. V was clipped by 3 bases and J by 5 bases; unmatched bases: 9. The chain has TRBV28 and TRBJ1-1, with 10 bases identical to TRBD1. The TCR was taken from a person aged 45-65 years with lung adenocarcinoma. The sample comprised FFPE invasive lung adenocarcinoma tissue. The CDR3 sequence: CASSLLSGQGVTEAFF. CDR3 DNA: TGTGCCAGCAGTTTGCTCTCCGGACAGGGGGTTACTGAAGCTTTCTTT. The entire variable domain, with the rest obtained from reference TRBV28 and TRBJ1-1, is as follows: DVKVTQSSRYLVKRTGEKVFLECVQDMDHENMFWYRQDPGLGLRLIYFSYDVKMKEKGDIPEGYSVSREKKERFSLILESASTNQTSMYLCASSLLSGQGVTEAFFGQGTRLTVV.